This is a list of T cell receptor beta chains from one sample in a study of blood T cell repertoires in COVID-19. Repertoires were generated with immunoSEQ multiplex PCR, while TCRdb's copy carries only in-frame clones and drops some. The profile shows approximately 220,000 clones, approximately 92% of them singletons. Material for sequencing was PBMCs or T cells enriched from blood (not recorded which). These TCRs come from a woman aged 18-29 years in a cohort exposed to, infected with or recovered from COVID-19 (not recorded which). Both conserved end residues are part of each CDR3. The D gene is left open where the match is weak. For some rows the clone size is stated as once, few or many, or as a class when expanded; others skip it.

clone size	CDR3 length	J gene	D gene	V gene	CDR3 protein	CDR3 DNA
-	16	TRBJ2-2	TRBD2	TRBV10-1	CASSEHTSGNTGELFF	TGCGCCAGCAGTGAGCATACTAGCGGGAACACCGGGGAGCTGTTTTTT
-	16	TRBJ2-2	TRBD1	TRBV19	CASSDRTGGNTGELFF	TGTGCCAGTAGTGATCGGACAGGGGGGAACACCGGGGAGCTGTTTTTT
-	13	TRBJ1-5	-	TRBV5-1	CASSWAPNQPQHF	TGCGCCAGCAGCTGGGCACCCAATCAGCCCCAGCATTTT
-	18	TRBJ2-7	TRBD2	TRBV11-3	CASSLEGPSSGTSYEQYF	TGTGCCAGCAGCTTAGAGGGCCCAAGCAGCGGGACCTCCTACGAGCAGTACTTC
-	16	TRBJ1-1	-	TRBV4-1	CASSYTNREGGTEAFF	TGCGCCAGCAGCTATACAAACAGGGAGGGGGGGACTGAAGCTTTCTTT
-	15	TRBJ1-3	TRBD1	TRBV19	CASSTRTGAGNTIYF	TGTGCCAGTAGTACTCGGACAGGGGCCGGAAACACCATATATTTT
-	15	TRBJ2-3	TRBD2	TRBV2	CASSWTSGIVDTQYF	TGTGCCAGCAGTTGGACTAGCGGGATCGTTGATACGCAGTATTTT
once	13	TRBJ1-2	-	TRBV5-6	CASFSGGRYGYTF	TGTGCCAGCTTTAGCGGGGGAAGGTATGGCTACACCTTC
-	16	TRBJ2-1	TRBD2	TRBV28	CASSFQSGASYNEQFF	TGTGCCAGCAGTTTTCAGAGCGGGGCCTCTTACAATGAGCAGTTCTTC
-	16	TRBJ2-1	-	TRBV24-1	CATSPTGTLARNEQFF	TGTGCCACCAGTCCAACCGGGACACTCGCACGGAATGAGCAGTTCTTC
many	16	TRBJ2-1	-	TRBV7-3	CASSSVSGSSYNEQFF	TGTGCCAGCAGCTCCGTCAGCGGTAGCTCCTACAATGAGCAGTTCTTC
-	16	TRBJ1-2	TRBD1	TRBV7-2	CASSFFNRGPRGGYTF	TGTGCCAGCAGCTTCTTTAACAGGGGGCCTAGGGGTGGCTACACCTTC
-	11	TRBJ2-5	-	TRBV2	CASEQLGTQYF	TGTGCCAGCGAACAGTTAGGGACCCAGTACTTC
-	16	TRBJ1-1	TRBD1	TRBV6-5	CASSYPKGAENTEAFF	TGTGCCAGCAGTTACCCTAAGGGGGCAGAGAACACTGAAGCTTTCTTT
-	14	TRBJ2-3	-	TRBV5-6	CASSRRDFTDTQYF	TGTGCCAGCAGCCGGCGGGACTTCACAGATACGCAGTATTTT
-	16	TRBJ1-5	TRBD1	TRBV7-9	CASSLDGTGLSQPQHF	TGTGCCAGCAGCTTAGATGGGACAGGGTTGAGTCAGCCCCAGCATTTT
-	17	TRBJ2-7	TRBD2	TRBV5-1	CASSSGLAGGLAYEQYF	TGCGCCAGCAGCTCCGGACTAGCGGGAGGTTTGGCGTACGAGCAGTACTTC
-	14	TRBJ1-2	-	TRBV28	CASSPTESYYGYTF	TGTGCCAGCAGCCCGACAGAGAGCTACTATGGCTACACCTTC
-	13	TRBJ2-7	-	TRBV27	CASSLEVVYEQYF	TGTGCCAGCAGTTTAGAGGTAGTCTACGAGCAGTACTTC
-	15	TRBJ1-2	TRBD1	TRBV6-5	CASSYSSDRGRGYTF	TGTGCCAGCAGTTACTCGTCGGACAGGGGGCGCGGCTACACCTTC
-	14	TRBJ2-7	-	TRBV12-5	CASGTGKNSYEQYF	TGTGCTAGTGGCACAGGGAAGAACTCCTACGAGCAGTACTTC
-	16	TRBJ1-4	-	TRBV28	CASSLAGASTNEKLFF	TGTGCCAGCAGTTTGGCTGGGGCCTCAACTAATGAAAAACTGTTTTTT
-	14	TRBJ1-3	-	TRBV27	CASSSPGAGNTIYF	TGTGCCAGCAGTTCCCCAGGGGCTGGAAACACCATATATTTT
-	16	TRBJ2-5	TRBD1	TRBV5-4	CASSIGTGGHRETQYF	TGTGCCAGCAGCATCGGGACAGGGGGCCACCGAGAGACCCAGTACTTC
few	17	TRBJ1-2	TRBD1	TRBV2	CASNNHPVGQGDYGYTF	TGTGCCAGCAACAACCACCCAGTAGGACAGGGAGACTATGGCTACACCTTC
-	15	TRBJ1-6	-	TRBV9	CASSVEGAVGSPLHF	TGTGCCAGCAGCGTAGAAGGGGCGGTGGGTTCACCCCTCCACTTT
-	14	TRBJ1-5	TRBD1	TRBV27	CASSDRGLSQPQHF	TGTGCCAGCTCCGACAGGGGGCTGAGTCAGCCCCAGCATTTT
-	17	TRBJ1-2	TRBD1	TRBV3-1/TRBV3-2	CASSQDFKGAGAGGYTF	TGTGCCAGCAGCCAAGATTTTAAGGGGGCAGGAGCGGGTGGCTACACCTTC
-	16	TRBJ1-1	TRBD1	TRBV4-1	CASSQGPQGMNTEAFF	TGCGCCAGCAGCCAGGGTCCACAGGGGATGAACACTGAAGCTTTCTTT
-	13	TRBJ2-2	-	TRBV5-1	CASSLGRAGELFF	TGCGCCAGCAGCTTGGGCAGGGCCGGGGAGCTGTTTTTT
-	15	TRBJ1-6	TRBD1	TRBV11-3	CASSYGTVENSPLHF	TGTGCCAGCAGCTACGGGACAGTCGAAAATTCACCCCTCCACTTT
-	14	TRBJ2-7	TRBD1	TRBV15	CATSRDRGTYEQYF	TGTGCCACCAGCAGGGACAGGGGTACCTACGAGCAGTACTTC
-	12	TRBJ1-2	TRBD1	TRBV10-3	CASWTGGQGYTF	TGTGCCAGCTGGACAGGGGGGCAGGGCTACACCTTC
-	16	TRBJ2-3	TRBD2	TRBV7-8	CASSRRTSGGADTQYF	TGTGCCAGCAGCCGCCGGACTAGCGGGGGAGCAGATACGCAGTATTTT
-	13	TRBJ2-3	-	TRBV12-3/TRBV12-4	CASRNSGGDTQYF	TGTGCCAGCAGGAATAGCGGCGGAGATACGCAGTATTTT
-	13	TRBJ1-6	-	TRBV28	CAITGTKYSPLHF	TGTGCCATTACCGGGACAAAATATTCACCCCTCCACTTT
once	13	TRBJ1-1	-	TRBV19	CASSSTPNTEAFF	TGTGCCAGTAGTTCGACACCGAACACTGAAGCTTTCTTT
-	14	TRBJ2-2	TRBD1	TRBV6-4	CASRRGQDTGELFF	TGTGCCAGCAGGAGGGGACAGGACACCGGGGAGCTGTTTTTT
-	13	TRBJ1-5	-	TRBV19	CASSIDPRQPQHF	TGTGCCAGTAGTATAGATCCACGGCAGCCCCAGCATTTT
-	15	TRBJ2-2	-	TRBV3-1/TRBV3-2	CASSQGAGTAGELFF	TGTGCCAGCAGCCAAGGGGCGGGGACGGCCGGGGAGCTGTTTTTT
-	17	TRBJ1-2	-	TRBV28	CASHDPPGRRGNYGYTF	TGTGCCAGCCATGACCCTCCAGGGCGGCGGGGGAACTATGGCTACACCTTC
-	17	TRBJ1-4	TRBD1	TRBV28	CASSLGGQLGTNEKLFF	TGTGCCAGCAGTTTGGGGGGACAGTTGGGTACTAATGAAAAACTGTTTTTT
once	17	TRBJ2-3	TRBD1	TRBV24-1	CATSDLGRDRATDTQYF	TGTGCCACCAGTGATTTAGGTAGGGACAGGGCAACAGATACGCAGTATTTT
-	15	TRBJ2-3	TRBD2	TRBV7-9	CASSFTAGPTDTQYF	TGTGCCAGCAGCTTTACAGCGGGGCCCACAGATACGCAGTATTTT
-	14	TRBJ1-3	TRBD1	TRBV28	CASSQQGTGNTIYF	TGTGCCAGCAGTCAACAGGGGACTGGAAACACCATATATTTT
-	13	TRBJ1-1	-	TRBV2	CASSGQEDTEAFF	TGTGCCAGCAGTGGACAGGAGGACACTGAAGCTTTCTTT
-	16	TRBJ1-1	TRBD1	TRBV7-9	CASSLSQGASGPEAFF	TGTGCCAGCAGCTTAAGCCAGGGGGCAAGCGGCCCTGAAGCTTTCTTT
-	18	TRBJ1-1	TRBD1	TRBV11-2	CASRPLDREVPMTSEAFF	TGTGCCAGCAGACCCCTCGACAGGGAAGTCCCGATGACTTCTGAAGCTTTCTTT
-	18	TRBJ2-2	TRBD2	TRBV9	CASSPTSLAGRFGGELFF	TGTGCCAGCAGCCCGACTAGTCTAGCGGGACGGTTCGGCGGGGAGCTGTTTTTT
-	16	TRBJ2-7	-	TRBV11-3	CASSSRRQDRSYEQYF	TGTGCCAGCAGCTCCCGACGACAGGATCGTTCCTACGAGCAGTACTTC